This TCR beta chain stems from a study of OX40 agonist ivuxolimab in advanced cancers. For the wider study: The costimulatory receptor OX40 (CD134) was targeted by ivuxolimab, a fully human IgG2 agonistic monoclonal antibody. Intravenous ivuxolimab was administered to patients every 2 weeks at six dose levels: 0.01, 0.1, 0.3, 1.5, 3 and 10 mg/kg. Of the approximately 50 patients in dose escalation, about 20 had hepatocellular carcinoma, some 15 had melanoma, 9 had renal cell carcinoma and 9 had head and neck cancer. In the dose-escalation cohort, about four fifths of patients were male, and the mean age was 60 years with a range of about 20 to 80. Prior anti-PD-1, anti-PD-L1 or anti-CTLA-4 therapy was permitted, and 40% of dose-escalation patients had received checkpoint inhibitors. Partial responses occurred in three dose-escalation patients, of whom one had hepatocellular carcinoma and two had cutaneous melanoma. The point of sequencing TCRbeta in the periphery was to test whether ivuxolimab changed TCR sequence diversity and drove clonal T-cell expansion. The paper covers the monotherapy dose-escalation part of the phase I ivuxolimab trial, which included N of about 56 patients. General findings and caveats noted by the study authors: Low levels of normalized T-cell clonal expansion were also seen in some patients who did not respond. In partial responders in the 0.1-3.0 mg/kg groups, normalized peripheral clonal expansion was found to be among the lowest, especially among CD8+ T cells. At doses of 0.1 to 3.0 mg/kg, clonal expansion of both CD4+ and CD8+ blood T cells was observed from baseline to week 6. After ivuxolimab, more expanded clones were found on average in CD8+ T cells than in CD4+ T cells. The antigen specificity of the clonally expanded peripheral T cells was not determined.

For sequencing of the TCRbeta CDR3 region, genomic DNA was extracted from the sorted cells. The immunoSEQ Assay was used to sequence the TCRbeta CDR3 regions. TCRdb carries this immuneACCESS record with in-frame sequences only. Its versions omit some clonotypes, under half of them owing to an unresolved V gene in the studies checked, with the rest unexplained. The sample table lists 65,000 to 80,000 clones, approximately 90% of them with a count of one. The ten most abundant clones make up about 0.3% of the sample. Patients with a history of autoimmune disease or receiving systemic immunosuppression were excluded from the trial. Peripheral blood for TCR sequencing was drawn from every dose cohort at baseline, at cycle 4 day 1 and at cycle 7 day 1. Samples came from an open-label, multicenter, first-in-human phase I dose-escalation trial of ivuxolimab. The trial enrolled adults with locally advanced or metastatic head and neck squamous cell, hepatocellular, melanoma or renal cell carcinoma. Before TCR sequencing, CD4+ T cells and CD8+ T cells were sorted from peripheral blood as separate populations.

On this clone: The antigen it recognizes is unknown. No quality values exist for individual bases; no much larger clone is one base distant.

The sequenced sample was CD4+ or CD8+ T cells sorted from blood, obtained in a trial of the OX40 agonist ivuxolimab. This clonotype was obtained from an adult with an advanced solid tumor such as melanoma, head and neck, liver or kidney cancer.

The CDR3 corresponds to CASSYRTSVGNEQFF. The DNA sequence reads TGTGCCAGCAGTTACCGGACTAGCGTCGGCAATGAGCAGTTCTTC. The chain employs TRBV6-5 and TRBJ2-1; TRBD2 aligns with 9 central bases. Taken from the germline V gene, the CDR1 and CDR2 loops are MNHEY and SVGAGI. The CDR3 holds 15 amino acids from the cysteine to the phenylalanine. The read is trimmed to its CDR3 DNA, 45 bases read in frame from base 1. The germline V and J ends show losses of 2 bases and 6 bases respectively, and no gene match explains 5 bases of the junction.